Listed here is a single T cell receptor beta chain. What it recognizes is unknown. The junction shows a germline mismatch at one end, possibly a read error. Researchers ran the PCR with 60 Vbeta and 13 Jbeta primers. Only in-frame clones appear in the TCRdb table, and some are missing; sequencing was by immunoSEQ multiplex PCR. The table shows about 160,000 clones, with over 60% occurring only once. These data come from a study of cytomegalovirus exposure and HLA in healthy donors. Whole-study findings and limits: Reports state that TCR beta sequences accurately predicted most subjects' HLA-A and HLA-B alleles.

The germline V gene encodes CDR1 SSHAT and CDR2 FNYEAQ (reference sequence). The CDR3 extends over 15 amino acids. Input material: PBMCs. The chain carries TRBV7-7 and TRBJ2-5; 8 nucleotides agree with TRBD1. This receptor was obtained from a young woman in good health and CMV-seronegative. CDR3 coding DNA: TGTGCTAGCAGCTTAGCCGCCGGACAGGGTGAGACCCAGTACTTC. It specifies CASSLAAGQGETQYF.